One and the same sample provided the 9 T cell receptor beta chains below, sequenced in a study of T cells in Graves' hyperthyroidism and ophthalmopathy. RNA transcripts were the template for amplifying TCR beta CDR3 regions. With the HTBI primer set, the TCR CDR3 went through a first round of RT-PCR. TCRdb used MiXCR to reprocess the multiplex PCR reads, holding one entry per CDR3 protein. The sample includes around 490,000 distinct CDR3 sequences, less than 20% seen only once; the top ten take roughly 50%. The sequenced sample consisted of blood. The receptors were gathered from a man aged 35 to 55 with Graves' ophthalmopathy.

In regard to this clonotype: The junction departs from the called germline gene at one end, perhaps through a read error. The chain links TRBV19 to TRBJ2-1; tentative D call: TRBD2 (5 bases). Germline V CDR1 and CDR2: LNHDA, SQIVND (reference sequence). The CDR3 covers 14 residues. CDR3 sequence reads: CASSEGFSPHERFF. The CDR3 DNA is TGTGCCAGTAGTGAGGGTTTTAGCCCCCATGAGCGGTTCTTC.

The chain has TRBV20-1 and TRBJ2-4; the match to TRBD1 covers 7 bases. With V trimmed by 3 bases and J by 3 bases, 5 bases remained unmatched. Per germline, CDR1 DFQATT and CDR2 SNEGSKA (reference sequence). The CDR3 extends over 14 amino acids. The CDR3 region is CSARTGIGKNIQYF. The DNA of the CDR3 is TGCAGTGCTAGGACAGGGATAGGCAAAAACATTCAGTACTTC.

The chain couples TRBV11-2 to TRBJ1-4; D is undetermined. The germline V and J ends were trimmed by 5 bases and 0 bases, with 13 bases remaining between them. CDR3 length: 16 amino acids. From germline, CDR1 is SGHAT and CDR2 FQNNGV. The CDR3 protein is CASSPLLRPTNEKLFF. Written as DNA, the CDR3 is TGTGCCAGCAGCCCCTTACTCAGACCAACTAATGAAAAACTGTTTTTT.

This clonotype was observed a few times. This chain connects TRBV13 to TRBJ2-1; TRBD2 agrees at 11 bases. This CDR3 spans 14 amino acids. With 5 bases clipped from V and 7 bases from J, the junction kept 4 bases outside the gene matches. Germline loops: CDR1 PRHDT, CDR2 FYEKMQ (reference sequence). The CDR3 is CASSTWTSGNEQFF. CDR3 DNA sequence: TGTGCCAGCAGCACCTGGACTAGCGGGAATGAGCAGTTCTTC.

This clonotype was seen a few times. The V and J genes are TRBV6-2 or TRBV6-3 and TRBJ2-3; D is possibly TRBD2 (6 bases). Looked up from germline, CDR1 is MNHEY and CDR2 is SVGEGT. V was clipped by 6 bases and J by 7 bases, with 26 bases between them. This CDR3 is 17 amino acids long. The CDR3 sequence is CASSTLRSTGRAYTQYF. The CDR3 DNA is TGTGCCAGCAGCACCCTCCGGTCCACCGGGAGAGCGTATACGCAGTATTTT.

The J gene is TRBJ1-6, the V gene TRBV7-8, with a weak D call TRBD1 (6 bases). The V and J ends lost 1 base and 5 bases respectively, with 18 bases between them. Germline lookup yields CDR1 SGHVS and CDR2 FQNEAQ. This CDR3 contains 18 residues. CDR3 in DNA: TGTGCCAGCAGCTTAGAAGTTGGGGGGCTCCTCCATAATTCACCCCTCCACTTT. It specifies CASSLEVGGLLHNSPLHF.

The rearrangement joins TRBV27 to TRBJ1-2; D is uncertain. CDR3 length equals 12 residues. V lost 8 bases, J lost 8 bases, and 15 bases lay in between. Germline CDR1 MNHEY, CDR2 SMNVEV (reference sequence). This CDR3 reads CASPGVLEGYTF. In nucleotides, the CDR3 is TGTGCCAGCCCTGGCGTTTTGGAGGGCTACACCTTC.

The chain employs TRBV19 and TRBJ2-5; D possibly matches TRBD1 or TRBD2 (5 bases each). CDR1 is LNHDA, CDR2 SQIVND, per germline (reference sequence). The germline V and J ends were trimmed by 1 base and 5 bases, with 17 bases remaining between them. The CDR3 is 16 residues long. The CDR3 loop reads CASSIGGSRGRETQYF. The CDR3 nucleotides read TGTGCCAGTAGTATAGGAGGGAGTCGGGGACGGGAGACCCAGTACTTC.

This clonotype appeared a few times. The CDR3 loop is CAVQDRGGTEAFF. CDR3 sequence (DNA): TGTGCCGTCCAAGACAGGGGAGGGACTGAAGCTTTCTTT. The chain joins TRBV18 to TRBJ1-1; 8 bases are shared with TRBD1. CDR1 and CDR2 (germline): KGHSH, LQKENI. V was pared by 11 bases and J by 5 bases, with 10 bases of the junction left unmatched. The CDR3 runs to 13 residues.